The text below deals with one T cell receptor beta chain. The source of the sample is a study of blood T cell repertoires in COVID-19. Measured with immunoSEQ multiplex PCR; TCRdb has only the in-frame clones, and not every one. The data show almost 250,000 clones, more than 75% seen once. This CDR3 spans 14 amino acids. The germline CDR1 and CDR2 sequences are SNHLY and FYNNEI. V lost 6 bases to trimming and J lost 2 bases, with 13 bases between them. Sequencing used PBMCs or T cells enriched from blood (not recorded which). The gene calls are TRBV2 and TRBJ1-1, with a tentative D call TRBD1 (5 bases). This receptor was obtained from a woman aged 45-59 years who had recovered from COVID-19. DNA of the CDR3: TGTGCCAGCAGCGTCGACAGTACTAACACTGAAGCTTTCTTT. Protein: CASSVDSTNTEAFF.